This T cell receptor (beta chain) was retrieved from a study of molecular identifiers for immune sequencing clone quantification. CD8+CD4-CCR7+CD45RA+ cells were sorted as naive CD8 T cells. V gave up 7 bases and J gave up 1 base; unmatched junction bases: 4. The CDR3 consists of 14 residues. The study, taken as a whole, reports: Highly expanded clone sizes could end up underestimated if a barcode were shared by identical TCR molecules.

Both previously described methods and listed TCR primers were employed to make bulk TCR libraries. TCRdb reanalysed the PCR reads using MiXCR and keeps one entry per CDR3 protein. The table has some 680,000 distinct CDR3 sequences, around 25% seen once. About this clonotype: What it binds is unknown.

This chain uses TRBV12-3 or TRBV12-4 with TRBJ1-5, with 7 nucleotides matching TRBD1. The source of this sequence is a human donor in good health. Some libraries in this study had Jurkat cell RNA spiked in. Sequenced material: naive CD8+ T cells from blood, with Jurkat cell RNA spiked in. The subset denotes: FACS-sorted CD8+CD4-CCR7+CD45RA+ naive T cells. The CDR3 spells CASTQGVSNQPQHF. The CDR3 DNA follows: TGTGCCAGCACCCAGGGGGTCAGCAATCAGCCCCAGCATTTT.